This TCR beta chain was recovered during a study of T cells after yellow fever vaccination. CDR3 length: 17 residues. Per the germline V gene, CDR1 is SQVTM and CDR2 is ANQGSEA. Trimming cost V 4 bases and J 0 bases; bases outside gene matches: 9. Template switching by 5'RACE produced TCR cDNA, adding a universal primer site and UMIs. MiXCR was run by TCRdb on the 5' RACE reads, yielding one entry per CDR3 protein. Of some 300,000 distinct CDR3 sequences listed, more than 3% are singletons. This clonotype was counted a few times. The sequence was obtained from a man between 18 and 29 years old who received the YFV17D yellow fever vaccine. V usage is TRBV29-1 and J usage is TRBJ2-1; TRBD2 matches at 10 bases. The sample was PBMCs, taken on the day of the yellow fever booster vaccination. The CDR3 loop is CSVVFSKRGGSYNEQFF. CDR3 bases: TGCAGCGTTGTTTTCAGTAAGCGGGGGGGCTCCTACAATGAGCAGTTCTTC.